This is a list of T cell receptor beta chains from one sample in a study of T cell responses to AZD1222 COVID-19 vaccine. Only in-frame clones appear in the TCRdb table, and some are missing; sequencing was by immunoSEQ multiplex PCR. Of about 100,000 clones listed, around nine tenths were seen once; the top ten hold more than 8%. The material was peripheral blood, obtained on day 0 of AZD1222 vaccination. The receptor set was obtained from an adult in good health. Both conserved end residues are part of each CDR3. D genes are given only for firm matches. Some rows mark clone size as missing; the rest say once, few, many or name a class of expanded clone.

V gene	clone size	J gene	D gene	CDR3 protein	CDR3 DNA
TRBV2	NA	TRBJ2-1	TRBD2	CASSAGTSGYNEQFF	TGTGCCAGCAGTGCCGGGACTAGCGGCTACAATGAGCAGTTCTTC
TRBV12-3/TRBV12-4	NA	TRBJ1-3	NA	CASTLFSGNTIYF	TGTGCCAGCACCTTGTTCTCTGGAAACACCATATATTTT
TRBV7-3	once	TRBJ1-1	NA	CASSFARHTEAFF	TGTGCCAGCAGCTTTGCAAGACACACTGAAGCTTTCTTT
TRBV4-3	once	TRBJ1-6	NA	CASSQDRQGGSPLHF	TGCGCCAGCAGCCAAGATAGGCAAGGGGGTTCACCCCTCCACTTT
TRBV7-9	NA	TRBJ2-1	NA	CASSLTSRMNNEQFF	TGTGCCAGCAGCCTCACTTCCCGCATGAACAATGAGCAGTTCTTC
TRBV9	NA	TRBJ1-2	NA	CASSVAGTNYGYTF	TGTGCCAGCAGCGTAGCAGGGACTAACTATGGCTACACCTTC
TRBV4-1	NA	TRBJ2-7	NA	CASSQSFSYEQYF	TGCGCCAGCAGCCAATCCTTCTCCTACGAGCAGTACTTC
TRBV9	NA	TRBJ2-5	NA	CASSPWGKETQYF	TGTGCCAGCAGCCCATGGGGTAAAGAGACCCAGTACTTC
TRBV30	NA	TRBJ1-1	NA	CAWRYGEHTEAFF	TGTGCCTGGAGATATGGAGAGCACACTGAAGCTTTCTTT
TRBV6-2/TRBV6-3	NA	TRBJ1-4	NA	CASSYGRTAVNEKLFF	TGTGCCAGCAGTTACGGTAGGACAGCGGTTAATGAAAAACTGTTTTTT
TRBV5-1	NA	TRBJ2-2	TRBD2	CASSLVAGAPAGELFF	TGCGCCAGCAGCTTAGTAGCGGGGGCCCCAGCCGGGGAGCTGTTTTTT
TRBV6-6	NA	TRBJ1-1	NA	CASSYAAGEAFF	TGTGCCAGCAGTTACGCCGCGGGTGAAGCTTTCTTT
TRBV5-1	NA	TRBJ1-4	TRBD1	CASSLRDRDEKLFF	TGCGCCAGCAGCCTCCGGGACAGGGATGAAAAACTGTTTTTT
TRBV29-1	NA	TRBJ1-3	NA	CSVVYDSGNTIYF	TGCAGCGTTGTGTACGACTCTGGAAACACCATATATTTT
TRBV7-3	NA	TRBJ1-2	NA	CASSLGGYGYTF	TGTGCCAGCAGCTTAGGGGGCTATGGCTACACCTTC
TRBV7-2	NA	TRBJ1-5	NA	CASSMTNSQPQHF	TGTGCCAGCAGCATGACGAATAGTCAGCCCCAGCATTTT